Each of the 32 T cell receptor beta chains below was sequenced from the same sample in a study of blood T cell repertoires in COVID-19. TCRdb keeps only in-frame clones here, not all; method: immunoSEQ multiplex PCR. The sample has some 140,000 clones; over 70% are singletons. The specimen was peripheral blood. The receptors shown here come from a man aged 50 to 60 with active COVID-19.

The rearrangement uses TRBV29-1 and TRBJ1-1; TRBD1 is a possible D gene (5 bases). V dropped 4 bases and J dropped 6 bases, with 9 bases sitting between them. This CDR3 spans 11 amino acids. Germline V gene data show CDR1 as SQVTM and CDR2 as ANQGSEA. CDR3 sequence: CSVAGGAEAFF. For the CDR3, the DNA is TGCAGCGTTGCGGGGGGGGCTGAAGCTTTCTTT.

The chain recombines TRBV5-1 with TRBJ2-5, with D possibly matching TRBD1 (5 bases). Germline V gene sequence: CDR1 SGHRS, CDR2 YFSETQ. Trimming removed 4 bases from V and 0 bases from J, with 10 bases in between. The CDR3 contains 14 residues. The CDR3 protein is CASSVQGYQETQYF. In nucleotides, the CDR3 is TGCGCCAGCAGCGTGCAGGGCTACCAAGAGACCCAGTACTTC.

The chain uses TRBV7-9 and TRBJ1-1; TRBD1 might be the D (6 bases). The germline V gene has CDR1 SEHNR and CDR2 FQNEAQ (reference sequence). This CDR3 region has 13 residues. V lost 5 bases, J lost 10 bases, and 17 bases lay in between. CDR3 protein: CASSRQELLGAFF. In nucleotides, the CDR3 is TGTGCCAGCAGCCGACAGGAACTACTTGGAGCTTTCTTT.

CDR3 DNA: TGTGCCAGCAGTGACCTTGGCTACACCTTC. Protein: CASSDLGYTF. The V call is TRBV6-1, the J call TRBJ1-2; D not resolved. This CDR3 comprises 10 residues. Germline V gene lookup returns CDR1 MNHNS and CDR2 SASEGT. The germline V and J ends were trimmed by 3 bases and 7 bases, with 3 bases remaining between them.

This chain uses TRBV21-1 with TRBJ2-7; the DNA was not used to check the table's D call, TRBD1. TRBV21-1 is designated a pseudogene. This CDR3 is built from 18 residues. CDR3 region: CASSKKGENRVVHYEQYF. The CDR3 bases are TGTGCCAGCAGCAAAAAAGGGGAAAACAGGGTAGTCCATTACGAGCAGTACTTC.

This chain connects TRBV19 to TRBJ1-2; TRBD1 matches at 9 bases. From germline, CDR1 is LNHDA and CDR2 SQIVND (reference sequence). This CDR3 spans 17 amino acids. Unmatched junction bases numbered 14, after V lost 5 bases and J lost 4 bases. The CDR3 nucleotides read TGTGCCAGTAGTTCCGGGACAGGGAATCGTTTGACCTATGGCTACACCTTC. Protein product: CASSSGTGNRLTYGYTF.

Only one count was recorded for this clone. The V and J genes are TRBV6-5 and TRBJ1-5; D is perhaps TRBD1 (5 bases). Per germline, CDR1 MNHEY and CDR2 SVGAGI. V was pared by 2 bases and J by 11 bases, with 13 bases between. The CDR3 extends over 13 amino acids. CDR3 sequence: CASSYGAGGTQHF. The CDR3 nucleotides are TGTGCCAGCAGTTACGGGGCGGGAGGGACCCAGCATTTT.

The chain couples TRBV7-2 to TRBJ1-2; D is ambiguous. Germline values: CDR1 SGHTA, CDR2 FQGNSA. The ends were cut back, 3 bases at V and 0 bases at J, with 11 bases in the middle. This CDR3 spans 15 amino acids. In DNA, the CDR3 is TGTGCCAGCAGCTTGATTTTCACAGCTAACTATGGCTACACCTTC. This gives the protein CASSLIFTANYGYTF.

This clone was picked up one time. V and J are TRBV7-3 and TRBJ1-1; TRBD1 matches 7 bases. Germline CDR1 reads SGHTA; CDR2 reads FQGTGA. V trimming: 6 bases; J trimming: 6 bases; junction bases outside the gene matches: 7. The CDR3 is made up of 13 amino acids. The CDR3 loop reads CASSETGIAEAFF. The CDR3 DNA follows: TGTGCCAGCAGTGAGACAGGGATCGCTGAAGCTTTCTTT.

The V and J genes are TRBV2 and TRBJ1-1; 7 bases line up with TRBD1. V was clipped by 6 bases and J by 1 base; unmatched bases: 2. Germline lookup yields CDR1 SNHLY and CDR2 FYNNEI. The CDR3 is 13 residues long. CDR3 nucleotide sequence: TGTGCCAGCAGGGGACAGAGGAACACTGAAGCTTTCTTT. Translation: CASRGQRNTEAFF.

The chain links TRBV7-9 to TRBJ1-4; D is unclear. The CDR3 loop spans 15 amino acids. V was trimmed by 3 bases and J by 4 bases, leaving 12 bases between them. Germline V CDR1 and CDR2: SEHNR, FQNEAQ (reference sequence). CDR3 sequence: CASSFPLEFNEKLFF. The CDR3 DNA sequence: TGTGCCAGCAGCTTCCCGTTGGAGTTTAATGAAAAACTGTTTTTT.

This clone was recorded a few times. Its ends do not fully match the called genes, so a read error is possible. V is TRBV2 and J is TRBJ1-3; a possible D gene is TRBD1 (6 bases). Per the germline V gene, CDR1 is SNHLY and CDR2 is FYNNEI. The CDR3 extends over 14 amino acids. In DNA, the CDR3 is TGTGCCAGCAGCTTTTCGACAGGTGGATACACCATATATTTT. Its translation: CASSFSTGGYTIYF.

The genes are TRBV4-3 and TRBJ1-2, with a possible D match to TRBD1 (6 bases). The germline gives CDR1 LGHNA, CDR2 YSLEER. Deletions cut 1 base from V and 4 bases from J, with 10 bases between. The CDR3 has 14 amino acids. For the CDR3, the DNA is TGCGCCAGCAGCCAAGGGGGCAGGGGCTATGGCTACACCTTC. Encoded protein: CASSQGGRGYGYTF.

The chain uses TRBV6-5 and TRBJ2-3; 7 nucleotides agree with TRBD1. V shed 5 bases and J 5 bases; nucleotides not matched to a gene: 1. Germline assignment: CDR1 MNHEY and CDR2 SVGAGI. The CDR3 runs to 12 residues. CDR3 loop: CASSRQGDTQYF. DNA of the CDR3: TGTGCCAGCAGTCGACAGGGAGATACGCAGTATTTT.

This sequence joins TRBV5-6 and TRBJ2-7; TRBD1 matches at 8 bases. The trim removed 3 bases at V and 3 bases at J, leaving 11 bases unmatched. This CDR3 contains 16 residues. Germline values: CDR1 SGHDT, CDR2 YYEEEE. CDR3 protein: CASSSPVDRGGYEQYF. The CDR3 nucleotides read TGTGCCAGCAGCTCCCCGGTCGACAGGGGAGGCTACGAGCAGTACTTC.

V is TRBV4-2 and J is TRBJ1-6, with no clear D. The germline V gene encodes CDR1 LGHNA and CDR2 YNFKEQ. The CDR3 contains 18 residues. The ends were cut back, 0 bases at V and 0 bases at J, with 12 bases in the middle. This CDR3 is CASSQDLLSSSYNSPLHF. In DNA, the CDR3 is TGTGCCAGCAGCCAAGATCTACTCTCAAGCTCCTATAATTCACCCCTCCACTTT.

The chain carries TRBV9 and TRBJ2-1, with TRBD2 matching over 9 bases. The trim removed 4 bases at V and 1 base at J, leaving 6 bases unmatched. Germline V CDR1 and CDR2: SGDLS, YYNGEE. The CDR3 is made up of 16 amino acids. The CDR3 DNA follows: TGTGCCAGCAGCTCCTTCGCGGGGGGGTCCTACAATGAGCAGTTCTTC. Translating gives CASSSFAGGSYNEQFF.

As for this clone: The junction and the germline gene differ at one end; a read error may be behind it. This sequence joins TRBV2 and TRBJ2-3, with 9 bases fitting TRBD1. Germline CDR1 and CDR2: SNHLY and FYNNEI. This CDR3 has 14 residues. This CDR3 is CASNPGQGTDTQYF. The CDR3, as DNA: TGTGCCAGCAATCCGGGACAGGGCACCGATACGCAGTATTTT.

The chain carries TRBV7-6 and TRBJ2-3; TRBD2 might be the D (6 bases). This CDR3 spans 16 amino acids. Germline V lookup: CDR1 SGHVS, CDR2 FNYEAQ. The V end lost 3 bases, the J end lost 1 base, and 14 bases lay between the germline ends. This CDR3 reads CASSLAASSGTDTQYF. CDR3 sequence (DNA): TGTGCCAGCAGCTTGGCGGCGTCTAGCGGCACAGATACGCAGTATTTT. Filled out from reference TRBV7-6 and TRBJ2-3, the complete variable domain reads GAGVSQSPRYKVTKRGQDVALRCDPISGHVSLYWYRQALGQGPEFLTYFNYEAQQDKSGLPNDRFSAERPEGSISTLTIQRTEQRDSAMYRCASSLAASSGTDTQYFGPGTRLTVL.

This clone was detected only a few times. V and J are TRBV6-2 or TRBV6-3 and TRBJ1-2; D uncertain. The germline V gene has CDR1 MNHEY and CDR2 SVGEGT. CDR3 length: 15 amino acids. V dropped 3 bases and J dropped 1 base, with 12 bases sitting between them. The CDR3 DNA reads TGTGCCAGCAGTTATTTTCAGGTCCATAACTATGGCTACACCTTC. Encoded protein: CASSYFQVHNYGYTF.

The V gene is TRBV6-4, the J gene TRBJ1-1; the D gene is possibly TRBD1 (6 bases). Germline CDR1 and CDR2: MRHNA and SNTAGT. V shed 5 bases and J shed 5 bases, with 15 bases lying between them. This CDR3 spans 14 amino acids. The DNA for the CDR3 is TGTGCCAGCAGTTGCTTTAACAGGGATACTGAAGCTTTCTTT. Residues: CASSCFNRDTEAFF.

The CDR3, as DNA: TGTGCCAGCAGTGAGGGCAGGGGCTACACCTTC. It specifies CASSEGRGYTF. The V gene is TRBV6-4, the J gene TRBJ1-2; D is uncertain. V lost 3 bases and J 8 bases, leaving 7 bases between the germline ends. The CDR3 has 11 amino acids. Germline loops: CDR1 MRHNA, CDR2 SNTAGT.

V is TRBV27 and J is TRBJ1-1; maybe TRBD1 (5 bases). Looked up from germline, CDR1 is MNHEY and CDR2 is SMNVEV (reference sequence). The CDR3 consists of 16 residues. The V gene lost 7 bases and the J gene lost 0 bases, with 18 bases spanning the gap. The CDR3 reads CASKLRVGGMNTEAFF. The CDR3 DNA sequence: TGTGCCAGCAAGCTACGAGTCGGGGGAATGAACACTGAAGCTTTCTTT.

The CDR3 sequence is CASSLTRRRLGADTQYF. The CDR3 DNA reads TGTGCCAGCAGCTTAACGAGGCGCCGGTTGGGAGCGGATACGCAGTATTTT. This chain joins TRBV11-2 and TRBJ2-3; D might be TRBD2 (5 bases). V lost 2 bases and J lost 6, with 21 bases in between. Germline CDR1 SGHAT, CDR2 FQNNGV. This CDR3 is 17 amino acids long.

The chain joins TRBV5-1 to TRBJ2-7; TRBD1 matches at 7 bases. The CDR3 consists of 15 residues. The V gene end was trimmed by 5 bases and the J gene end by 0 bases; junction bases not matched to a gene: 8. CDR1 is SGHRS and CDR2 is YFSETQ in the germline V gene. The CDR3 region has the DNA TGCGCCAGCAGGGAACAGGGGACCGACTCCTACGAGCAGTACTTC. Its translation is CASREQGTDSYEQYF.

The chain recombines TRBV30 with TRBJ1-1, with a weak D call TRBD1 (5 bases). V was cut by 0 bases and J by 3 bases, with 14 bases left in between. Germline lookup yields CDR1 GTSNPN and CDR2 SVGIG (reference sequence). The CDR3 has 15 residues. The CDR3 DNA sequence: TGTGCCTGGAGTGTAAAGGGGCGCTGGGACACTGAAGCTTTCTTT. This sequence encodes CAWSVKGRWDTEAFF. The complete variable domain, with remaining parts taken from reference TRBV30 and TRBJ1-1, reads SQTIHQWPATLVQPVGSPLSLECTVEGTSNPNLYWYRQAAGRGLQLLFYSVGIGQISSEVPQNLSASRPQDRQFILSSKKLLLSDSGFYLCAWSVKGRWDTEAFFGQGTRLTVV.

The chain has TRBV27 and TRBJ1-2; D unclear. This CDR3 has 13 residues. The germline gives CDR1 MNHEY, CDR2 SMNVEV (reference sequence). Trimming cost V 2 bases and J 2 bases, with 6 bases left between them. The CDR3: CASSLTRNYGYTF. DNA for the CDR3: TGTGCCAGCAGTTTAACCAGGAACTATGGCTACACCTTC.

The V and J genes are TRBV20-1 and TRBJ2-5; the D gene is possibly TRBD2 (6 bases). CDR1 and CDR2 (germline): DFQATT, SNEGSKA (reference sequence). CDR3 length: 11 residues. V shed 5 bases and J shed 9 bases, with 13 bases lying between them. In DNA form, the CDR3 reads TGCAGTGCTCAGACTAGTTCGGCCCAGTACTTC. Protein: CSAQTSSAQYF.

The chain has TRBV19 and TRBJ2-1; 10 bases are a match to TRBD2. Germline V lookup: CDR1 LNHDA, CDR2 SQIVND (reference sequence). There are 16 residues in the CDR3. Unmatched junction bases numbered 6, after V lost 3 bases and J lost 4 bases. This CDR3 is CASSMELAGLYNEQFF. The CDR3 DNA follows: TGTGCCAGTAGTATGGAACTAGCGGGACTGTACAATGAGCAGTTCTTC.

A word on this clone: At the DNA level, this CDR3 is encoded by other sequences in the same sample as well. This chain uses TRBV5-6 with TRBJ1-2; D remains unclear. CDR1 and CDR2 (germline): SGHDT, YYEEEE. This CDR3 region has 12 residues. The V gene lost 3 bases and the J gene lost 4 bases, with 7 bases spanning the gap. In DNA form, the CDR3 reads TGTGCCAGCAGCTCTACGGGCTATGGCTACACCTTC. Amino acids: CASSSTGYGYTF.

The CDR3 nucleotides are TGTGCCAGTAGAATGACAGGGCCTAATCAGCCCCAGCATTTT. The encoded protein is CASRMTGPNQPQHF. The rearrangement joins TRBV19 to TRBJ1-5, with 7 bases aligning to TRBD1. Trimming cost V 6 bases and J 4 bases; bases outside gene matches: 6. This CDR3 has 14 amino acids. From germline, CDR1 is LNHDA and CDR2 SQIVND (reference sequence).

The rearrangement joins TRBV6-2 or TRBV6-3 to TRBJ2-7, with TRBD2 matching over 9 bases. Germline V lookup: CDR1 MNHEY, CDR2 SVGEGT. The CDR3 sequence is 15 residues long. The V gene end was trimmed by 5 bases and the J gene end by 3 bases; junction bases not matched to a gene: 8. The CDR3 reads CASSLESSGDYEQYF. CDR3 in DNA: TGTGCCAGCAGTCTAGAGTCTAGCGGGGACTACGAGCAGTACTTC.